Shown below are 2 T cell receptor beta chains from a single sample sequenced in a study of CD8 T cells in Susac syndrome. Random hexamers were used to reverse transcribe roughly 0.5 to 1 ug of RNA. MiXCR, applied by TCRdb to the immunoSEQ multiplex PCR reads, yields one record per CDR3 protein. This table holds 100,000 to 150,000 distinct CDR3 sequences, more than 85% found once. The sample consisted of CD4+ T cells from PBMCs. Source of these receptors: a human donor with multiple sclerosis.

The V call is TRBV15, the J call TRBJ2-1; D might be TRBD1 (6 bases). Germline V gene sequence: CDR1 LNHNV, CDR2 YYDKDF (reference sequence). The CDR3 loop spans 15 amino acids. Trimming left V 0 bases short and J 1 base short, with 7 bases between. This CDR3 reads CATSRDDRSYNEQFF. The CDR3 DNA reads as TGTGCCACCAGCAGAGATGACAGGTCCTACAATGAGCAGTTCTTC.

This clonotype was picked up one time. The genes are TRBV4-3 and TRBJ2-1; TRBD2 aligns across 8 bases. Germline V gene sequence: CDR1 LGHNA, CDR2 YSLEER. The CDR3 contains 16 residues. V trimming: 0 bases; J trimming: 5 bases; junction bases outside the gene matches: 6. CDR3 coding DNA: TGCGCCAGCAGCCAAGATATCGGGACTAGGGACAATGAGCAGTTCTTC. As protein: CASSQDIGTRDNEQFF.